The 29 T cell receptor beta chains given below trace back to one sample, sequenced in a study of cytotoxic CD8 clonotypes in ibrutinib-treated CLL. Here immunoSEQ multiplex PCR was the method, and the copy in TCRdb shows in-frame clones only, minus some. The sample consists of 19,000 or so clones, about 61% of them appearing once. This specimen consisted of PBMCs, obtained after 12 months of ibrutinib treatment. These receptors came from a human donor with chronic lymphocytic leukemia.

The gene calls are TRBV19 and TRBJ2-7; possible D gene TRBD1, 6 bases. The germline V gene encodes CDR1 LNHDA and CDR2 SQIVND (reference sequence). CDR3 length: 16 residues. Trimming stripped 4 bases from V and 7 bases from J, with 23 bases between. In DNA, the CDR3 is TGTGCCAGTAGTACTCCTCCGGGACACAACCCAAGAGAGCAGTACTTC. Its protein is CASSTPPGHNPREQYF.

The chain is built from TRBV4-1 and TRBJ1-1; 9 bases agree with TRBD1. The CDR3 consists of 16 residues. The V and J ends lost 1 base and 3 bases, in that order; junction bases with no gene match: 6. The germline gives CDR1 MGHRA, CDR2 YSYEKL. CDR3 residues: CASSQGTGVGDTEAFF. The CDR3 DNA is TGCGCCAGCAGCCAAGGGACAGGGGTAGGGGACACTGAAGCTTTCTTT.

The chain has TRBV12-5 and TRBJ2-2, with TRBD1 identical over 7 bases. The trim removed 3 bases at V and 1 base at J, leaving 17 bases unmatched. In germline, CDR1 is LGHNT, CDR2 FRNRAP. This CDR3 contains 20 residues. The CDR3 nucleotides read TGTGCTAGTGGTTTATCAGCTAATTGGGGGACAGCCCTGAACACCGGGGAGCTGTTTTTT. Protein product: CASGLSANWGTALNTGELFF.

This clone was recorded a few times. The V and J genes are TRBV28 and TRBJ2-7, with D maybe TRBD1 (5 bases). The germline V gene encodes CDR1 MDHEN and CDR2 SYDVKM. The ends were cut back, 6 bases at V and 5 bases at J, with 20 bases in the middle. This CDR3 has 15 residues. The CDR3 region has the DNA TGTGCCAGCAGCAACGACCAGGGTCCTAGGGACGAGCAGTACTTC. Its protein product is CASSNDQGPRDEQYF.

The V gene is TRBV5-1, the J gene TRBJ2-5, with 7 bases identical to TRBD2. The CDR3 is 15 residues long. V lost 0 bases and J lost 6; bases outside the gene matches: 8. Germline V gene data show CDR1 as SGHRS and CDR2 as YFSETQ. CDR3 residues: CASSLAVGGPQTQYF. The DNA of the CDR3 is TGCGCCAGCAGCTTGGCCGTGGGAGGGCCCCAGACCCAGTACTTC.

The sample holds a few counts of this clone. This sequence joins TRBV5-1 and TRBJ2-2; tentatively, D is TRBD2 (6 bases). The CDR3 has 14 amino acids. CDR1 is SGHRS, CDR2 YFSETQ, per germline. Between the trimmed V and J ends, which lost 4 bases and 5 bases, there was a span of 12 bases. CDR3 in amino acids: CASSPEGRTGELFF. For the CDR3, the DNA is TGCGCCAGCAGCCCGGAGGGAAGAACCGGGGAGCTGTTTTTT.

The chain has TRBV4-1 and TRBJ2-1; tentative D call: TRBD2 (5 bases). Trimming cost V 2 bases and J 1 base, with 18 bases left between them. Germline V gives CDR1 MGHRA, CDR2 YSYEKL. The CDR3 loop spans 18 amino acids. The CDR3, as DNA: TGCGCCAGCAGCCAAACAACCTTACTGGGAGAGTCCTACAATGAGCAGTTCTTC. It yields the protein CASSQTTLLGESYNEQFF.

The rearrangement links TRBV12-5 to TRBJ2-2, with TRBD2 matching over 8 bases. Germline V gene data show CDR1 as LGHNT and CDR2 as FRNRAP. After removal of 9 bases from V and 6 bases from J, the junction contained 9 bases not matched to a gene. The CDR3 contains 14 residues. CDR3 region: CASDSSGGPGELFF. The CDR3 nucleotides read TGTGCTAGCGACTCCTCGGGAGGGCCCGGGGAGCTGTTTTTT. The variable domain in full, completed from reference TRBV12-5 and TRBJ2-2, reads DARVTQTPRHKVTEMGQEVTMRCQPILGHNTVFWYRQTMMQGLELLAYFRNRAPLDDSGMPKDRFSAEMPDATLATLKIQPSEPRDSAVYFCASDSSGGPGELFFGEGSRLTVL.

This clone was observed a handful of times. The chain recombines TRBV19 with TRBJ1-2; TRBD1 matches 7 bases. The CDR3 consists of 16 residues. V shed 5 bases, J shed 8 bases, and the junction held 17 bases outside the gene matches. Germline V gene sequence: CDR1 LNHDA, CDR2 SQIVND (reference sequence). As DNA, the CDR3 is TGTGCCAGTAGTGGCACCCCCGACAGGGACCAGGGAGGCTACACCTTC. As protein: CASSGTPDRDQGGYTF.

This chain links TRBV18 with TRBJ1-3; D uncertain. This CDR3 comprises 17 residues. Germline loops: CDR1 KGHSH, CDR2 LQKENI. Trimming took 3 bases from V and 0 from J, leaving 15 bases between them. In DNA form, the CDR3 reads TGTGCCAGCTCACCGGAGTTGGTCAGATCCTCTGGAAACACCATATATTTT. Translation gives CASSPELVRSSGNTIYF. The full variable domain, completed using reference TRBV18 and TRBJ1-3, is NAGVMQNPRHLVRRRGQEARLRCSPMKGHSHVYWYRQLPEEGLKFMVYLQKENIIDESGMPKERFSAEFPKEGPSILRIQQVVRGDSAAYFCASSPELVRSSGNTIYFGEGSWLTVV.

This clone was detected only a few times. V is TRBV5-5 and J is TRBJ2-5; the D gene is possibly TRBD2 (5 bases). This CDR3 contains 13 residues. Germline V CDR1 and CDR2: SGHKS, YYEKEE (reference sequence). Trimming cost V 1 base and J 5 bases, with 9 bases left between them. The CDR3 region is CASSLPGKETQYF. In DNA, the CDR3 is TGTGCCAGCAGCTTGCCGGGGAAGGAGACCCAGTACTTC.

This clone was counted once. The chain has TRBV6-4 and TRBJ1-1; D call uncertain. In germline, CDR1 is MRHNA, CDR2 SNTAGT. The CDR3 runs to 13 residues. V lost 3 bases to trimming and J lost 3 bases, with 8 bases between them. This chain's CDR3 is CASSEYRYTEAFF. The DNA for the CDR3 is TGTGCCAGCAGTGAATACAGATACACTGAAGCTTTCTTT.

Here the CDR3 reads CASSPRAEGSAKNIQYF. The CDR3 DNA follows: TGTGCCAGCTCACCACGCGCGGAGGGGTCAGCCAAAAACATTCAGTACTTC. The chain joins TRBV18 to TRBJ2-4; maybe TRBD2 (6 bases). Deletions cut 1 base from V and 0 bases from J, with 13 bases between. The CDR3 has 17 amino acids. Germline assignment: CDR1 KGHSH and CDR2 LQKENI.

The chain links TRBV7-2 to TRBJ2-7; 10 bases are a match to TRBD2. Germline-derived CDR1 and CDR2 are SGHTA and FQGNSA. CDR3 length: 14 amino acids. Unmatched junction bases numbered 7, after V lost 5 bases and J lost 6 bases. The DNA for the CDR3 is TGTGCCAGCAGCCGGACTAGCGGTGGGGTCGAGCAGTACTTC. Translation: CASSRTSGGVEQYF.

The chain is built from TRBV28 and TRBJ2-7; 8 nucleotides agree with TRBD1. V trimming: 3 bases; J trimming: 0 bases; junction bases outside the gene matches: 4. The CDR3 has 15 amino acids. Germline assignment: CDR1 MDHEN and CDR2 SYDVKM. The CDR3: CASSFTGGLSYEQYF. In nucleotides, the CDR3 is TGTGCCAGCAGTTTTACAGGGGGACTCTCCTACGAGCAGTACTTC.

This sequence joins TRBV7-8 and TRBJ2-7; 7 bases fit TRBD2. V was clipped by 0 bases and J by 1 base; unmatched bases: 3. The CDR3 spans 15 residues. Germline lookup yields CDR1 SGHVS and CDR2 FQNEAQ. CDR3 nucleotide sequence: TGTGCCAGCAGCTTAGCGGCTAGCGGTTCCTACGAGCAGTACTTC. Translated, it gives CASSLAASGSYEQYF.

The chain couples TRBV11-2 to TRBJ2-7, with a possible D match to TRBD1 (6 bases). The germline gives CDR1 SGHAT, CDR2 FQNNGV. This CDR3 is built from 15 residues. Between the trimmed V and J ends, which lost 1 base and 0 bases, there was a span of 10 bases. CDR3 residues: CASSLGQVFSYEQYF. The DNA for the CDR3 is TGTGCCAGCAGCTTAGGACAGGTGTTCTCCTACGAGCAGTACTTC.

The V gene is TRBV5-1, the J gene TRBJ2-3, with unresolved D. Trimming stripped 4 bases from V and 2 bases from J, with 5 bases between. The germline gives CDR1 SGHRS, CDR2 YFSETQ. The CDR3 has 12 amino acids. The CDR3 region has the DNA TGCGCCAGCAGCCAAACCACAGATACGCAGTATTTT. Protein: CASSQTTDTQYF. The entire variable domain, with the rest obtained from reference TRBV5-1 and TRBJ2-3, is as follows: KAGVTQTPRYLIKTRGQQVTLSCSPISGHRSVSWYQQTPGQGLQFLFEYFSETQRNKGNFPGRFSGRQFSNSRSEMNVSTLELGDSALYLCASSQTTDTQYFGPGTRLTVL.

The CDR3 loop is CASNRAGDIQETQYF. The CDR3 bases are TGTGCCAGTAATCGGGCAGGGGATATCCAAGAGACCCAGTACTTC. The rearrangement joins TRBV7-6 to TRBJ2-5; D may be TRBD1 (6 bases). Germline V CDR1 and CDR2: SGHVS, FNYEAQ. The V gene lost 9 bases and the J gene lost 1 base, with 18 bases spanning the gap. This CDR3 region has 15 residues.

A few counts support this clone. This chain links TRBV29-1 with TRBJ2-3, with D possibly being TRBD2 (6 bases). Trimming removed 4 bases from V and 6 bases from J, with 14 bases in between. This CDR3 contains 13 residues. The V gene's germline CDR1 is SQVTM and CDR2 ANQGSEA. This CDR3 is CSVGDRGRDTQYF. The CDR3 DNA is TGCAGCGTTGGCGACAGAGGGAGGGATACGCAGTATTTT.

The rearrangement uses TRBV6-1 and TRBJ2-1; 8 bases line up with TRBD1. The CDR3 is 16 amino acids. The V segment lost 1 base and the J segment 8 bases; nucleotides outside the gene matches: 10. Germline assignment: CDR1 MNHNS and CDR2 SASEGT. CDR3 sequence reads: CASSEENTGGWDEQFF. In DNA, the CDR3 is TGTGCCAGCAGTGAAGAGAATACAGGGGGTTGGGATGAGCAGTTCTTC.

The chain employs TRBV6-1 and TRBJ2-1; D is undetermined. Germline V gene lookup returns CDR1 MNHNS and CDR2 SASEGT. There are 15 residues in the CDR3. The germline V and J ends were trimmed by 1 base and 0 bases, with 7 bases remaining between them. For the CDR3, the DNA is TGTGCCAGCAGTGAAGGGACCCGCTCCTACAATGAGCAGTTCTTC. As protein: CASSEGTRSYNEQFF.

The V and J genes are TRBV9 and TRBJ2-1, with 8 nucleotides matching TRBD2. Germline lookup yields CDR1 SGDLS and CDR2 YYNGEE. V lost 1 base to trimming and J lost 7 bases; unmatched junction nucleotides: 7. The CDR3 is 15 amino acids. For the CDR3, the DNA is TGTGCCAGCAGCGTAAGGTCGGGAGGGCTTAATGAGCAGTTCTTC. This codes for CASSVRSGGLNEQFF.

The genes are TRBV28 and TRBJ1-4; perhaps TRBD1 as D (5 bases). CDR1 MDHEN and CDR2 SYDVKM come from the germline V gene. With 8 bases removed from V and 0 bases from J, the gap between germline ends came to 13 bases. This CDR3 region has 15 residues. The CDR3 DNA follows: TGTGCCAGCGCCGAGACGGGGCCAACTAATGAAAAACTGTTTTTT. It codes for CASAETGPTNEKLFF. Full variable domain (missing parts from reference TRBV28 and TRBJ1-4): DVKVTQSSRYLVKRTGEKVFLECVQDMDHENMFWYRQDPGLGLRLIYFSYDVKMKEKGDIPEGYSVSREKKERFSLILESASTNQTSMYLCASAETGPTNEKLFFGSGTQLSVL.

V gene TRBV5-1 combines with J gene TRBJ1-4; D may be TRBD1 (5 bases). The length of the CDR3 is 14 residues. CDR1 and CDR2 (germline): SGHRS, YFSETQ. Deletions cut 2 bases from V and 8 bases from J, with 13 bases between. The CDR3 DNA is TGCGCCAGCAGCTTAGGGCAGGGATGGGAAAAACTGTTTTTT. Translation gives CASSLGQGWEKLFF. Full variable domain (remainder filled in from reference TRBV5-1 and TRBJ1-4): KAGVTQTPRYLIKTRGQQVTLSCSPISGHRSVSWYQQTPGQGLQFLFEYFSETQRNKGNFPGRFSGRQFSNSRSEMNVSTLELGDSALYLCASSLGQGWEKLFFGSGTQLSVL.

The V and J genes are TRBV7-8 and TRBJ1-3; 8 nucleotides match TRBD1. Germline-derived CDR1 and CDR2 are SGHVS and FQNEAQ. The CDR3 is made up of 16 amino acids. Unmatched junction bases numbered 3, after V lost 1 base and J lost 1 base. CDR3: CASSLGTGNSGNTIYF. CDR3 sequence (DNA): TGTGCCAGCAGCTTAGGGACAGGGAATTCTGGAAACACCATATATTTT. The complete variable domain, with remaining parts taken from reference TRBV7-8 and TRBJ1-3, reads GAGVSQSPRYKVAKRGQDVALRCDPISGHVSLFWYQQALGQGPEFLTYFQNEAQLDKSGLPSDRFFAERPEGSVSTLKIQRTQQEDSAVYLCASSLGTGNSGNTIYFGEGSWLTVV.

The V gene is TRBV28, the J gene TRBJ2-7; tentatively, D is TRBD1 (6 bases). Germline CDR1 reads MDHEN; CDR2 reads SYDVKM. The CDR3 sequence is 14 residues long. With 1 base removed from V and 2 bases from J, the gap between germline ends came to 9 bases. CDR3 coding DNA: TGTGCCAGCAGTTTATTGCACAGGGCCTACGAGCAGTACTTC. Translating gives CASSLLHRAYEQYF.

V usage is TRBV27 and J usage is TRBJ2-7; D remains unclear. V gave up 5 bases and J gave up 7 bases, with 18 bases separating them. The CDR3 is 14 amino acids. Germline V gene sequence: CDR1 MNHEY, CDR2 SMNVEV (reference sequence). The CDR3 spells CASSPRRIFAEQYF. Written as DNA, the CDR3 is TGTGCCAGCAGTCCTCGTAGGATATTTGCGGAGCAGTACTTC.

This chain uses TRBV4-2 with TRBJ1-3; 7 bases agree with TRBD1. Trimming cost V 3 bases and J 4 bases; bases outside gene matches: 0. Germline V gene sequence: CDR1 LGHNA, CDR2 YNFKEQ. The CDR3 is 13 amino acids. Here the CDR3 reads CASSQTGGNTIYF. CDR3 in DNA: TGTGCCAGCAGCCAGACAGGGGGAAACACCATATATTTT.